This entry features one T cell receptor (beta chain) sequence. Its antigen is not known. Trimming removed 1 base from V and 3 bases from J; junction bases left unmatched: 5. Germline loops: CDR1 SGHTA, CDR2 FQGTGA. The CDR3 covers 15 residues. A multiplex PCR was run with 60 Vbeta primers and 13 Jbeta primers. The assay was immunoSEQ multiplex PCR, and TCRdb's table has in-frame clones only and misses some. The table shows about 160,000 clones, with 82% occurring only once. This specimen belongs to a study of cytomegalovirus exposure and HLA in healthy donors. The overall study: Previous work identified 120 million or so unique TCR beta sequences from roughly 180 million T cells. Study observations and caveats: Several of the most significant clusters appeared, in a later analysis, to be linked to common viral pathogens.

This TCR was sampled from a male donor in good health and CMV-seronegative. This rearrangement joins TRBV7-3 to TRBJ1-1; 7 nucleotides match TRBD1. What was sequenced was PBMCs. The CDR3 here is CASSLKGAGDTEAFF. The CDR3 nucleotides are TGTGCCAGCAGCTTAAAGGGGGCAGGGGACACTGAAGCTTTCTTT.